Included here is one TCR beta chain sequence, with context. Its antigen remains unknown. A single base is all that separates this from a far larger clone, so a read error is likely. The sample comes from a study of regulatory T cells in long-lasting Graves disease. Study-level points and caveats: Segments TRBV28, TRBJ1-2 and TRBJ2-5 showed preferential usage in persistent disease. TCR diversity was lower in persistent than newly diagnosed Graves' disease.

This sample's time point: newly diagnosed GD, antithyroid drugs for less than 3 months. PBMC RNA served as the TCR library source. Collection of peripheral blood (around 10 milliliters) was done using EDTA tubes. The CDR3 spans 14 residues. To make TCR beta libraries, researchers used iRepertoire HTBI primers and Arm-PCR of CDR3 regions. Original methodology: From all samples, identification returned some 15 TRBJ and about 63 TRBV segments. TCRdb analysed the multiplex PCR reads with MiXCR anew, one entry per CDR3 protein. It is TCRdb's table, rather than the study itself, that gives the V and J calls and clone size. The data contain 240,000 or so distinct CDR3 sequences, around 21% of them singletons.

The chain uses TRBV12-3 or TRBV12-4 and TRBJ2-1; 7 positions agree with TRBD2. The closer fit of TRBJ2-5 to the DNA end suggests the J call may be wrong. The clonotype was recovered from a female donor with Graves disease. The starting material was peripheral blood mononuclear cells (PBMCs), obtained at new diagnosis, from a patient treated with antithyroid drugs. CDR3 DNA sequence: TGTGCCAGCAGTTTTGCGTCTAGCGGAGAGACCCAGTACTTC. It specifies CASSFASSGETQYF.